This T cell receptor (beta chain) was obtained from a study of shared T cell receptors in the human thymus. The V end lost 2 bases, the J end lost 0 bases, and 20 bases lay between the germline ends. The germline V gene has CDR1 MGHDK and CDR2 SYGVNS. CDR3 length equals 18 residues. Produced via immunoSEQ multiplex PCR; TCRdb's table is partial and in-frame only. The sample carries about 660,000 clones, roughly 90% recorded once. The same data also contributed to another study, on human thymus T cells. That work contributes: The source of the thymus tissue was resections taken during corrective heart surgery.

The sequencing input was thymocytes. The rearrangement uses TRBV25-1 and TRBJ2-7; TRBD2 is a possible D gene (5 bases). This TCR derives from a boy in the first two years of life with a congenital heart defect. The CDR3 DNA reads as TGTGCCAGCAGTGAACCCCCCGGTGCGGCGGGCCACTCCTACGAGCAGTACTTC. Residues: CASSEPPGAAGHSYEQYF.